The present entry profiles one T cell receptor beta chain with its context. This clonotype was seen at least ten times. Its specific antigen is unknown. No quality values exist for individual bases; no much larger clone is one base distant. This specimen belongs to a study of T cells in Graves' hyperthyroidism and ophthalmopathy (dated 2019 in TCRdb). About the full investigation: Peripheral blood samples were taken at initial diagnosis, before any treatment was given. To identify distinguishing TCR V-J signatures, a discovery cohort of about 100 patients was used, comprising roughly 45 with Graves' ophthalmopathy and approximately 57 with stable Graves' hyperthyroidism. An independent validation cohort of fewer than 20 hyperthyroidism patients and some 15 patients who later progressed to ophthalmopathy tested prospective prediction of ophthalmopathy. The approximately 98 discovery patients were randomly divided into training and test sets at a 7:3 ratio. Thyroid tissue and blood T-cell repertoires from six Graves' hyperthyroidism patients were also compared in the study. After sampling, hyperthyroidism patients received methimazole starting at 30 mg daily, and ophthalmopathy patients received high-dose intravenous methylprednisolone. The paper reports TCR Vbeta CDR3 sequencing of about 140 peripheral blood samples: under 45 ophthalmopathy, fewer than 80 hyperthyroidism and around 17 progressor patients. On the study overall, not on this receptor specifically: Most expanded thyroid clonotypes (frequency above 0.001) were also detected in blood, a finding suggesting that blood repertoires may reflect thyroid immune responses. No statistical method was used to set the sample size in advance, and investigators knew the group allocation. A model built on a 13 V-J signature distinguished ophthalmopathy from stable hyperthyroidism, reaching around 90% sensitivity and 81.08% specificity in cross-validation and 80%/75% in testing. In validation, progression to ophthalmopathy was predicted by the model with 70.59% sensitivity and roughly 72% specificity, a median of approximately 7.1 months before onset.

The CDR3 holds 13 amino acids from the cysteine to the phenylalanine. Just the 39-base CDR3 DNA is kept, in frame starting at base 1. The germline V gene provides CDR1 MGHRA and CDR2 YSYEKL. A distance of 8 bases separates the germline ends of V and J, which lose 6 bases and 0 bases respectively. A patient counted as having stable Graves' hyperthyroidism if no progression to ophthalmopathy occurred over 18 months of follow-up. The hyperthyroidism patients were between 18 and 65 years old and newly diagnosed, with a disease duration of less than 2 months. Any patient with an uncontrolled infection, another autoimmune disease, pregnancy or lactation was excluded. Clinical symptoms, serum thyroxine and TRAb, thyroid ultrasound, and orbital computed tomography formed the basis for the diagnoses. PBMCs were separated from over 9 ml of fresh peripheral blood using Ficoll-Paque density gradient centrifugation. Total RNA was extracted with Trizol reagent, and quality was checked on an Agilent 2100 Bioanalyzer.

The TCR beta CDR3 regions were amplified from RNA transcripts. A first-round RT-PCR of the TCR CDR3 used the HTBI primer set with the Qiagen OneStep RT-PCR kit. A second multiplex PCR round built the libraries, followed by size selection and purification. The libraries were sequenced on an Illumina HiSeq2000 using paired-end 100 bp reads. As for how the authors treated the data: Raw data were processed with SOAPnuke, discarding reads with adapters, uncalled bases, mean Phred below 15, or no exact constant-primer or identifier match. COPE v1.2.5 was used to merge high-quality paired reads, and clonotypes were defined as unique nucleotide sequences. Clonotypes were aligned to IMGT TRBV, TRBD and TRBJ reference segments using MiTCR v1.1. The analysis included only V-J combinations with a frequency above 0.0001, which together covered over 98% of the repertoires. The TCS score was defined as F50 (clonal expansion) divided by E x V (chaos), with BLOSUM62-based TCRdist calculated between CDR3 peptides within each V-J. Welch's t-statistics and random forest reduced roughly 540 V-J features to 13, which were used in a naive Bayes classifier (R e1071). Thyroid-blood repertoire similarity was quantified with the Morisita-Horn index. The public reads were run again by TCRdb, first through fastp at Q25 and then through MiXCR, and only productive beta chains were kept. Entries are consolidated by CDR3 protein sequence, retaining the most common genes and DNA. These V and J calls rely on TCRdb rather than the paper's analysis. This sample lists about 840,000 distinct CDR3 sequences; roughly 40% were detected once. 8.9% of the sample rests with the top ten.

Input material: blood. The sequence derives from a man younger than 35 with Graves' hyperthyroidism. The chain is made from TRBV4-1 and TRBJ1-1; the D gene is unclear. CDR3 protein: CASSQVLNTEAFF. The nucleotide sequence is TGCGCCAGCAGTCAGGTATTGAACACTGAAGCTTTCTTT.